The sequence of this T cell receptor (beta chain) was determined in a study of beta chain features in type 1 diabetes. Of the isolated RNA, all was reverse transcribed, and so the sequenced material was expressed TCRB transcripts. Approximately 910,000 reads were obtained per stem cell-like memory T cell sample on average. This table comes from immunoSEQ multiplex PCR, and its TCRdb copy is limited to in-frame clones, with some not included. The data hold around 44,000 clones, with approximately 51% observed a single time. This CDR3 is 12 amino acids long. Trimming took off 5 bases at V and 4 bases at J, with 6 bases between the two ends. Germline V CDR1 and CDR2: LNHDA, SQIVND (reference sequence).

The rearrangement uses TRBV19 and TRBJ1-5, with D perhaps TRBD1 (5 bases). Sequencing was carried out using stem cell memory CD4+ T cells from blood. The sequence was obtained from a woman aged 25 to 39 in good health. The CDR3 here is CASSRQNQPQHF. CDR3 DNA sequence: TGTGCCAGTAGTCGACAGAATCAGCCCCAGCATTTT.